This TCR beta chain was profiled in a study of prognosis after radiotherapy for stage I lung cancer. This clonotype came up once. The antigen is not known. Germline lookup yields CDR1 MGHDK and CDR2 SYGVNS. Germline trimming cut 2 bases from V and 16 bases from J; bases unmatched to any gene: 13. This CDR3 is built from 14 residues. The TCR beta CDR3 region was amplified from genomic DNA, with two rounds of multiplex PCR being used for the amplification. During first-round PCR, primers specific to each TRBV and TRBJ gene were used. Each CDR3 protein is one row after TCRdb ran MiXCR on the multiplex PCR reads. In the table there are fewer than 50,000 distinct CDR3 sequences, around 22% of which are singletons. Study-wide points: A fall in unique TCR clone counts followed stereotactic body radiation therapy, with medians of approximately 9,600 versus 7,200.

The chain joins TRBV25-1 to TRBJ2-1; 8 nucleotides match TRBD1. The sequence came from a donor aged 50 or older with non-small cell lung cancer. The sample consisted of PBMCs, taken before or after stereotactic body radiation therapy (not recorded which). CDR3 in amino acids: CASSETGGRNDHFF. The CDR3 DNA follows: TGTGCCAGCAGTGAAACAGGGGGAAGGAATGATCATTTCTTC.